This TCR beta chain was recorded in a study of regulatory T cells in long-lasting Graves disease. On the study more broadly: Persistence in Graves' disease denoted antithyroid drug use beyond 5 years alongside positive TSH receptor antibodies. Study-wide results and caveats: Persistent disease showed a preference for TRBV28, TRBJ1-2 and TRBJ2-5. Sharing of public clonotypes was greater in persistent patients (over 2,500) than in new patients (around 880).

Turning to this clonotype: As yet, its antigen is unknown. A read error is possible here, since a much larger clone lies one base away.

The V segment lost 6 bases and the J segment 2 bases; nucleotides outside the gene matches: 9. CDR1 is MDHEN, CDR2 SYDVKM, per germline. The CDR3 has 15 residues. Time point indicated: persistent/refractory GD, antithyroid drugs over 5 years with positive TRAb. Scientists built the TCR library using RNA that was extracted from PBMCs. An endocrinology department located in Xi'an, China, was where the patients came from. HTBI primers from iRepertoire and Arm-PCR of CDR3 regions yielded the TCR beta libraries. TCRdb independently ran MiXCR on the multiplex PCR reads; one entry per CDR3 protein. Among about half a million distinct CDR3 sequences listed, about 20% were seen once.

The receptor was isolated from a female donor with Graves disease. This rearrangement joins TRBV28 to TRBJ2-7; 8 bases line up with TRBD1. The sample was peripheral blood mononuclear cells (PBMCs), taken when the disease was refractory, from a patient treated with antithyroid drugs. This chain's CDR3 is CASSEPGQGPYEQYF. The DNA of the CDR3 is TGTGCCAGCAGCGAACCCGGACAGGGACCCTACGAGCAGTACTTC.